One sample yielded the 28 T cell receptor beta chains listed below, sequenced in a study of T cells after yellow fever vaccination. Via MiXCR, TCRdb re-called the 5' RACE reads, giving one row per CDR3 protein. The sample contains 68,000 or so distinct CDR3 sequences, about 6% of which appear only once. The sample was CD8+ T cells sorted from PBMCs, taken roughly 46 days after the first yellow fever vaccination. The receptors shown here come from a man younger than 30 who received the YFV17D yellow fever vaccine.

This clonotype was picked up many times. The chain carries TRBV10-3 and TRBJ1-2; D possibly corresponds to TRBD1 (5 bases). The germline V gene has CDR1 ENHRY and CDR2 SYGVKD. This CDR3 region has 13 residues. Trimming cost V 4 bases and J 2 bases, with 8 bases left between them. CDR3 region: CAISGGVNYGYTF. CDR3 nucleotide sequence: TGTGCCATCAGTGGGGGGGTGAACTATGGCTACACCTTC.

This chain uses TRBV19 with TRBJ2-1; 8 bases agree with TRBD2. The CDR3 runs 14 residues. The trim removed 8 bases at V and 2 bases at J, leaving 5 bases unmatched. The V gene's germline CDR1 is LNHDA and CDR2 SQIVND (reference sequence). The CDR3 nucleotides read TGTGCCAGTGGGCGTAGCGGGACCTACAATGAGCAGTTCTTC. This gives the protein CASGRSGTYNEQFF.

In its sample, this clonotype was seen many times. This rearrangement joins TRBV11-2 to TRBJ2-6; no definite D call. The CDR3 is 11 amino acids. CDR1 is SGHAT, CDR2 FQNNGV, per germline. Trimming took 10 bases from V and 10 from J, leaving 11 bases between them. The CDR3 region is CATHTDNVLTF. CDR3 DNA: TGTGCCACACACACCGATAACGTCCTGACTTTC.

The V call is TRBV5-6, the J call TRBJ1-3; TRBD1 is a possible D gene (5 bases). The CDR3 runs to 14 residues. With 1 base removed from V and 5 bases from J, the gap between germline ends came to 10 bases. Germline CDR1 SGHDT, CDR2 YYEEEE. This CDR3 reads CASSLSAGRNTIYF. In DNA form, the CDR3 reads TGTGCCAGCAGCTTGTCGGCGGGACGAAACACCATATATTTT.

In its sample, this clonotype ranks as medium-sized. The V and J genes are TRBV6-1 and TRBJ2-3; 12 positions agree with TRBD2. The V gene's germline CDR1 is MNHNS and CDR2 SASEGT. J gave up 4 bases and V 2 bases, and 1 base lay outside the gene matches. The CDR3 sequence is 15 residues long. DNA for the CDR3: TGTGCCAGCAGTGAACTAGCGGGGGGGCCAGATACGCAGTATTTT. Encoded protein: CASSELAGGPDTQYF.

This clonotype was counted only a few times. The V gene is TRBV5-1, the J gene TRBJ1-3; no definite D call. This CDR3 has 12 residues. Per germline, CDR1 SGHRS and CDR2 YFSETQ. Trimming shortened V by 5 bases and J by 4 bases, and 7 bases separated the two germline ends. The CDR3: CASSPAGNTIYF. CDR3 DNA: TGCGCCAGCAGTCCGGCCGGAAACACCATATATTTT.

The table lists this clonotype with many counts. This chain links TRBV5-1 with TRBJ2-7, with D perhaps TRBD2 (6 bases). Trimming pared 3 bases from V and 3 bases from J, leaving 16 bases between. Looked up from germline, CDR1 is SGHRS and CDR2 is YFSETQ. CDR3 length: 15 amino acids. The CDR3 DNA sequence: TGCGCCAGCAGCTCCTCCGGGACTGCGTACTACGAGCAGTACGTC. This translates into CASSSSGTAYYEQYV.

This clonotype appeared a few times. The chain is built from TRBV5-6 and TRBJ2-7; TRBD1 agrees at 9 bases. This CDR3 is built from 16 residues. V trimming: 0 bases; J trimming: 3 bases; junction bases outside the gene matches: 7. The germline gives CDR1 SGHDT, CDR2 YYEEEE. The CDR3 bases are TGTGCCAGCAGCTTGGAGCTTTTGGGACAGGGCTACGAGCAGTACTTC. Translating gives CASSLELLGQGYEQYF.

This clonotype was seen repeatedly, ten times or more. The V gene is TRBV11-2, the J gene TRBJ1-4, with unresolved D. The CDR3 runs to 18 residues. Trimming cost V 4 bases and J 0 bases, with 18 bases left between them. Per germline, CDR1 SGHAT and CDR2 FQNNGV. The CDR3 coding sequence is TGTGCCAGCAGCTCGCGCGGGCTCCAGTTTGCAACTAATGAAAAACTGTTTTTT. As protein: CASSSRGLQFATNEKLFF.

This clonotype was seen a handful of times. The rearrangement uses TRBV7-6 and TRBJ2-3, with 13 nucleotides matching TRBD2. The CDR3 covers 16 residues. The trim removed 5 bases at V and 2 bases at J, leaving 4 bases unmatched. CDR1 is SGHVS and CDR2 is FNYEAQ in the germline V gene. The CDR3 loop is CASSQGLAGVTDTQYF. The CDR3 region has the DNA TGTGCCAGCAGCCAAGGACTAGCGGGGGTCACAGATACGCAGTATTTT. The variable domain in full, with the rest retrieved from reference TRBV7-6 and TRBJ2-3, is GAGVSQSPRYKVTKRGQDVALRCDPISGHVSLYWYRQALGQGPEFLTYFNYEAQQDKSGLPNDRFSAERPEGSISTLTIQRTEQRDSAMYRCASSQGLAGVTDTQYFGPGTRLTVL.

The chain carries TRBV10-3 and TRBJ2-7; D call uncertain. The CDR3 length is 14 residues. The germline gives CDR1 ENHRY, CDR2 SYGVKD. V shed 0 bases and J shed 7 bases, with 13 bases lying between them. The CDR3 sequence: CAISESGRAREQYV. The CDR3 nucleotides are TGTGCCATCAGTGAGTCCGGTAGAGCTAGGGAGCAGTACGTC.

This clonotype was recorded at least ten times. The chain carries TRBV27 and TRBJ2-7; D tentatively reads TRBD1 or TRBD2 (5 bases each). The CDR3 covers 11 residues. Germline values: CDR1 MNHEY, CDR2 SMNVEV (reference sequence). V dropped 5 bases and J dropped 3 bases, with 5 bases sitting between them. CDR3 bases: TGTGCCAGCAGTGGGGGCTACGAGCAGTACTTC. This encodes CASSGGYEQYF.

In its sample, this clonotype was seen many times. V is TRBV7-9 and J is TRBJ2-7, with TRBD1 identical over 7 bases. The CDR3 has 16 residues. V shed 4 bases, J shed 0 bases, and the junction held 9 bases outside the gene matches. Germline CDR1 SEHNR, CDR2 FQNEAQ (reference sequence). The DNA of the CDR3 is TGTGCCAGCAGCTCCAGATCGGGACAGAGCTCCTACGAGCAGTACTTC. Translation gives CASSSRSGQSSYEQYF. Filled out from reference TRBV7-9 and TRBJ2-7, the complete variable domain reads DTGVSQNPRHKITKRGQNVTFRCDPISEHNRLYWYRQTLGQGPEFLTYFQNEAQLEKSRLLSDRFSAERPKGSFSTLEIQRTEQGDSAMYLCASSSRSGQSSYEQYFGPGTRLTVT.

This clonotype was seen ten or more times. The rearrangement uses TRBV5-6 and TRBJ2-4, with 7 bases aligning to TRBD1. This CDR3 has 18 amino acids. V dropped 0 bases and J dropped 7; count of bases not matched to a gene: 16. CDR1 SGHDT and CDR2 YYEEEE come from the germline V gene. The CDR3 is CASSLAQGRIFGRNIQYF. The CDR3 DNA follows: TGTGCCAGCAGCTTGGCACAGGGGAGAATATTTGGGCGGAACATTCAGTACTTC.

The gene calls are TRBV6-1 and TRBJ1-5; D might be TRBD1 (5 bases). CDR3 length equals 14 residues. Germline CDR1 and CDR2: MNHNS and SASEGT. V lost 10 bases, J lost 0 bases, and 13 bases lay in between. As DNA, the CDR3 is TGTGCCACCTGGGACCTCGATAGCAATCAGCCCCAGCATTTT. This gives the protein CATWDLDSNQPQHF.

Comment on this clonotype: A single base separates this from a much larger clone, so it may be a read error. V and J are TRBV7-6 and TRBJ2-2; D is perhaps TRBD2 (5 bases). CDR1 and CDR2 (germline): SGHVS, FNYEAQ. The CDR3 length is 14 residues. The CDR3: CASSLDRATGELLF. The DNA for the CDR3 is TGTGCCAGCAGCTTAGACAGAGCCACCGGGGAGCTGCTTTTT.

The chain is built from TRBV4-1 and TRBJ2-7; 9 bases match TRBD2. Per the germline V gene, CDR1 is MGHRA and CDR2 is YSYEKL. The V and J ends lost 0 bases and 2 bases, in that order; junction bases with no gene match: 5. The length of the CDR3 is 16 residues. CDR3 sequence (DNA): TGCGCCAGCAGCCAAGAGGGCGGGGGGGCCCCCTACGAGCAGTACGTC. Translating gives CASSQEGGGAPYEQYV.

At least ten counts were recorded for this clonotype. The chain employs TRBV5-1 and TRBJ2-3; D is uncertain. The V gene lost 0 bases and the J gene lost 3 bases, with 8 bases spanning the gap. CDR3 length equals 14 residues. Germline CDR1 reads SGHRS; CDR2 reads YFSETQ. This CDR3 reads CASSLGAWTDTQYF. In DNA, the CDR3 is TGCGCCAGCAGCTTGGGGGCCTGGACAGATACGCAGTATTTT. The full variable domain, its missing parts supplied by reference TRBV5-1 and TRBJ2-3, is KAGVTQTPRYLIKTRGQQVTLSCSPISGHRSVSWYQQTPGQGLQFLFEYFSETQRNKGNFPGRFSGRQFSNSRSEMNVSTLELGDSALYLCASSLGAWTDTQYFGPGTRLTVL.

This clonotype was seen only a few times. The chain combines TRBV29-1 with TRBJ1-2; D unresolved. The CDR3 is 14 residues long. V lost 0 bases, J lost 5 bases, and 13 bases lay in between. The germline V gene has CDR1 SQVTM and CDR2 ANQGSEA. CDR3 protein: CSVEDPDGTYGYTF. For the CDR3, the DNA is TGCAGCGTTGAAGATCCGGACGGAACGTATGGCTACACCTTC. The complete variable domain, with remaining parts taken from reference TRBV29-1 and TRBJ1-2, reads SAVISQKPSRDICQRGTSLTIQCQVDSQVTMMFWYRQQPGQSLTLIATANQGSEATYESGFVIDKFPISRPNLTFSTLTVSNMSPEDSSIYLCSVEDPDGTYGYTFGSGTRLTVV.

This clonotype was picked up many times. J is TRBJ2-7 and V is TRBV5-1; 10 bases match TRBD2. The V segment lost 1 base and the J segment 0 bases; nucleotides outside the gene matches: 7. Germline CDR1 SGHRS, CDR2 YFSETQ. CDR3 size: 17 residues. The CDR3 bases are TGCGCCAGCAGCTTGCTAGCGGGGGAAGCAGCCTCCTACGAGCAGTACTTC. Translating it yields CASSLLAGEAASYEQYF.

The chain uses TRBV7-9 and TRBJ1-5; D remains ambiguous. V was shortened by 1 base and J by 10 bases, with 23 bases between the two germline ends. The germline CDR1 and CDR2 sequences are SEHNR and FQNEAQ (reference sequence). The CDR3 totals 17 residues. In nucleotides, the CDR3 is TGTGCCAGCAGCTTAGGAGATTTTAGGAGTCCACACGAACCCCAGCATTTT. Its protein product is CASSLGDFRSPHEPQHF. Variable domain in full (rest from reference TRBV7-9 and TRBJ1-5): DTGVSQNPRHKITKRGQNVTFRCDPISEHNRLYWYRQTLGQGPEFLTYFQNEAQLEKSRLLSDRFSAERPKGSFSTLEIQRTEQGDSAMYLCASSLGDFRSPHEPQHFGDGTRLSIL.

This clonotype showed up just a few times. This sequence joins TRBV6-5 and TRBJ1-2; D is ambiguous. The germline CDR1 and CDR2 sequences are MNHEY and SVGAGI. V lost 2 bases and J 0 bases, leaving 19 bases between the germline ends. The CDR3 is 18 residues long. The CDR3 loop is CASSYGFGSGYANYGYTF. CDR3 in DNA: TGTGCCAGCAGTTACGGGTTCGGGTCAGGATATGCTAACTATGGCTACACCTTC.

This clonotype has ten or more counts. The chain joins TRBV10-3 to TRBJ2-7, with 7 bases that match TRBD2. The CDR3 runs 11 residues. CDR1 ENHRY and CDR2 SYGVKD come from the germline V gene. The CDR3 loop reads CASGEGSEQYV. The CDR3 coding sequence is TGTGCTTCGGGGGAGGGCTCCGAGCAGTACGTC.

The table lists this clonotype with many counts. The gene calls are TRBV7-2 and TRBJ1-1; no firm D call. Germline V gene sequence: CDR1 SGHTA, CDR2 FQGNSA. This CDR3 has 13 amino acids. The V end lost 5 bases, the J end lost 1 base, and 8 bases lay between the germline ends. The CDR3 bases are TGTGCCAGCAGCAAAGGACGGAACACTGAAGCTTTCTTT. Protein: CASSKGRNTEAFF.

The J gene is TRBJ1-4, the V gene TRBV5-1, with no clear D. V gave up 3 bases and J gave up 6 bases, with 9 bases separating them. The CDR3 is made up of 13 amino acids. The V gene's germline CDR1 is SGHRS and CDR2 YFSETQ. The CDR3 DNA is TGCGCCAGCAGCTCTGGGGAGGATGAAAAACTGTTTTTT. This gives the protein CASSSGEDEKLFF. Supplemented by reference TRBV5-1 and TRBJ1-4, the full variable domain reads KAGVTQTPRYLIKTRGQQVTLSCSPISGHRSVSWYQQTPGQGLQFLFEYFSETQRNKGNFPGRFSGRQFSNSRSEMNVSTLELGDSALYLCASSSGEDEKLFFGSGTQLSVL.

This clonotype was seen many times. The gene calls are TRBV7-2 and TRBJ2-5, with D possibly being TRBD1 or TRBD2 (5 bases each). V gave up 3 bases and J gave up 4 bases, with 6 bases separating them. The CDR3 extends over 12 amino acids. Per the germline V gene, CDR1 is SGHTA and CDR2 is FQGNSA. This chain's CDR3 is CASSFGGETQYF. DNA of the CDR3: TGTGCCAGCAGCTTTGGGGGAGAGACCCAGTACTTC.

This clonotype has only a few counts. This sequence joins TRBV5-5 and TRBJ2-1; 7 bases agree with TRBD1. The germline CDR1 and CDR2 sequences are SGHKS and YYEKEE (reference sequence). J was trimmed by 8 bases and V by 0 bases; bases with no gene match: 8. The CDR3 has 15 amino acids. CDR3 in amino acids: CASSLDRGVVYEQFF. In DNA form, the CDR3 reads TGTGCCAGCAGCTTGGACAGGGGAGTGGTGTATGAGCAGTTCTTC.

This clonotype was observed at least ten times. The rearrangement links TRBV18 to TRBJ2-1, with 7 bases lining up with TRBD1. Trimming removed 2 bases from V and 3 bases from J; junction bases left unmatched: 7. The CDR3 extends over 16 amino acids. Germline V gene data show CDR1 as KGHSH and CDR2 as LQKENI. The CDR3 loop reads CASSPSQGGGYNEQFF. The CDR3 DNA reads as TGTGCCAGCTCACCAAGTCAAGGGGGCGGCTACAATGAGCAGTTCTTC.